The entry below gives a single T cell receptor beta chain sequence along with its context. The antigen remains unidentified. Germline-derived CDR1 and CDR2 are SGHNT and YYREEE (reference sequence). This CDR3 contains 17 residues. The V segment lost 0 bases and the J segment 2 bases; nucleotides outside the gene matches: 8. The data belong to a study of lymphopenia after photon versus proton radiotherapy. Findings of the study overall: Oligoclonal CD8+ Temra expansion after nadir drove photon patients' diversity drop. Authors raise, but do not show, better survival with proton therapy.

Measured with immunoSEQ multiplex PCR; TCRdb has only the in-frame clones, and not every one. This sample has about 40,000 clones; 70% to 90% occur once, and the top ten carry around a tenth. The origin of this receptor is a woman aged 70-85 years with pancreatic cancer. Some clones in this sample may be carry-over from other donors' samples. The gene calls are TRBV5-4 and TRBJ2-7, with TRBD1 matching 10 bases. The material was peripheral blood, obtained from a patient treated with proton-based radiotherapy. The CDR3 loop reads CASSLDPGGQGAYEQYF. The CDR3 coding sequence is TGTGCCAGCAGCTTGGACCCCGGCGGACAGGGGGCCTACGAGCAGTACTTC.